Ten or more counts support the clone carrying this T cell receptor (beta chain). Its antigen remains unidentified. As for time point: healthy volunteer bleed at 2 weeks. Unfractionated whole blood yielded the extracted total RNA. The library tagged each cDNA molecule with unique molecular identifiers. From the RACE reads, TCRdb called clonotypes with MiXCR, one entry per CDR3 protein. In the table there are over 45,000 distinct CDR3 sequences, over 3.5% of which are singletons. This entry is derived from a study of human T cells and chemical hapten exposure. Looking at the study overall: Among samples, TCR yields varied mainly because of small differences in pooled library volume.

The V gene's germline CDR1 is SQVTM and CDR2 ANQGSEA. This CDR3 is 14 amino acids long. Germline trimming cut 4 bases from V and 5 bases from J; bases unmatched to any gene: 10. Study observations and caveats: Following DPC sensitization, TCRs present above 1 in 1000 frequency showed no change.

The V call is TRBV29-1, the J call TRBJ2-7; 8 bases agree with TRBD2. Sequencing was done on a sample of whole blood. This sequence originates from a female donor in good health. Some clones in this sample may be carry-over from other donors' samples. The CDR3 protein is CSVVSVAGINEQYF. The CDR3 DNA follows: TGCAGCGTTGTAAGTGTAGCGGGGATCAACGAGCAGTACTTC.